Sequencing of this T cell receptor (beta chain) was carried out in a study of cytomegalovirus exposure and HLA in healthy donors. The CDR3 is 14 residues long. CDR1 and CDR2 from the germline V gene are SGHRS and YFSETQ. The V end was cut by 0 bases, the J end by 1 base, with 7 bases between. About this clone itself: What it binds is not known. Other nucleotide sequences from this sample produce the same CDR3.

Regarding the study as a whole: The listing of 160 or so TCR beta chains classed them as cytomegalovirus-associated. Reports described diagnosis of cytomegalovirus status by the classifier as highly specific and sensitive.

Generated by immunoSEQ multiplex PCR, the TCRdb table keeps only in-frame clones and is missing some. The repertoire has under 250,000 clones, 75% to 95% of them found once; the top ten carry 1% to 1.2%. This chain uses TRBV5-1 with TRBJ2-5, with D perhaps TRBD1 (6 bases). This clonotype was obtained from a woman in her late teens or twenties in good health and CMV-seronegative. The sample comprised PBMCs. The CDR3 nucleotides are TGCGCCAGCAGCTTGGGGACAGTCCAAGAGACCCAGTACTTC. Protein sequence: CASSLGTVQETQYF.